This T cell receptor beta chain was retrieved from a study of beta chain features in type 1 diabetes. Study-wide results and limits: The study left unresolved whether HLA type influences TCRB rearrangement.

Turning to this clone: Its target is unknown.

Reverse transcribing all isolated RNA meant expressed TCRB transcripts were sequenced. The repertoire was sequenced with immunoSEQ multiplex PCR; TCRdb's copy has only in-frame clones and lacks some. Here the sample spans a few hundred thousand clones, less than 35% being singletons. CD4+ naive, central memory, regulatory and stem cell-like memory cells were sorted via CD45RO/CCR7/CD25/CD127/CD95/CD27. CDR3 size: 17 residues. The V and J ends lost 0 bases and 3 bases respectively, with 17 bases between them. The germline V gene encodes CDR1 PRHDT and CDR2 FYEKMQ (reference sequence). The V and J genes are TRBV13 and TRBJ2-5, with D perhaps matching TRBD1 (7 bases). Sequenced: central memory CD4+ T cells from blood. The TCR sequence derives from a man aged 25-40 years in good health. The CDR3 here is CASSLGTGRLAKETQYF. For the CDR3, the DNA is TGTGCCAGCAGCTTAGGGACAGGGAGGCTAGCGAAAGAGACCCAGTACTTC. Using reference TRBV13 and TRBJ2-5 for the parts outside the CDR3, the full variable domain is AAGVIQSPRHLIKEKRETATLKCYPIPRHDTVYWYQQGPGQDPQFLISFYEKMQSDKGSIPDRFSAQQFSDYHSELNMSSLELGDSALYFCASSLGTGRLAKETQYFGPGTRLLVL.